Following are 22 T cell receptor beta chains from one sample sequenced in a study of T cells expressing NK-cell markers. TCRdb reprocessed the 5' RACE reads and stores each CDR3 protein as one record, lacking DNA. The sample totals approximately 170,000 distinct CDR3 sequences. The material sequenced was blood T cells: a sorted CD56 or NKG2C T cell subset, CD4+ or CD8+ T cells, or bulk PBMC T cells (not recorded which). Receptor source: a man aged 18-75 years in good health.

The chain recombines TRBV11-1 with TRBJ2-3; the D gene TCRdb calls, TRBD2, cannot be checked with no DNA. Germline CDR1 is SGHAT and CDR2 is FQDESV (reference sequence). The CDR3 runs to 19 residues. CDR3 amino acids: CASNIPGLAALSSTDTQYF. Filled out from reference TRBV11-1 and TRBJ2-3, the complete variable domain reads EAEVAQSPRYKITEKSQAVAFWCDPISGHATLYWYRQILGQGPELLVQFQDESVVDDSQLPKDRFSAERLKGVDSTLKIQPAELGDSAMYLCASNIPGLAALSSTDTQYFGPGTRLTVL.

V gene TRBV27 combines with J gene TRBJ1-1; lacking DNA, the TRBD1 call made by TCRdb goes unchecked. Germline lookup yields CDR1 MNHEY and CDR2 SMNVEV (reference sequence). The CDR3 runs to 15 residues. CDR3 residues: CASSLSVGARTEAFF.

The J gene is TRBJ2-7, the V gene TRBV29-1; the D call from TCRdb, TRBD1, cannot be confirmed without DNA. The CDR3 covers 13 residues. Germline V lookup: CDR1 SQVTM, CDR2 ANQGSEA. CDR3 in amino acids: CSVTGGFLYEQYF.

The rearrangement links TRBV12-5 to TRBJ1-4; TCRdb selects TRBD1, and the lack of DNA leaves this call unchecked. This CDR3 region has 15 residues. Germline values: CDR1 LGHNT, CDR2 FRNRAP. This CDR3 is CASGTGWSTNEKLFF.

According to its frequency, this clonotype is large. The chain combines TRBV2 with TRBJ2-1; as DNA is missing, the TRBD2 call by TCRdb cannot be tested. Per the germline V gene, CDR1 is SNHLY and CDR2 is FYNNEI. This CDR3 contains 16 residues. The CDR3 sequence is CASSEQAGGFYNEQFF.

This sequence joins TRBV29-1 and TRBJ1-2; TCRdb reports TRBD1, a call that lacks DNA to check it against. Germline-derived CDR1 and CDR2 are SQVTM and ANQGSEA. The CDR3 length is 14 residues. CDR3: CSVRGDPPNYGYTF.

The CDR3: CASSPLTVYEQYF. The gene calls are TRBV6-6 and TRBJ2-7; no DNA is available, so the TRBD1 call from TCRdb remains unchecked. This CDR3 contains 13 residues. CDR1 and CDR2 from the germline V gene are MNHNY and SVGAGI (reference sequence).

The chain couples TRBV7-9 to TRBJ2-2; the TCRdb D gene call, TRBD2, has no DNA to confirm it. The CDR3 has 16 residues. Per the germline V gene, CDR1 is SEHNR and CDR2 is FQNEAQ (reference sequence). CDR3 region: CASSLVYSGDTGELFF. The full variable domain, in which reference TRBV7-9 and TRBJ2-2 provide the parts outside the CDR3, is DTGVSQNPRHKITKRGQNVTFRCDPISEHNRLYWYRQTLGQGPEFLTYFQNEAQLEKSRLLSDRFSAERPKGSFSTLEIQRTEQGDSAMYLCASSLVYSGDTGELFFGEGSRLTVL.

The chain is built from TRBV5-1 and TRBJ2-3. The CDR3 runs to 16 residues. Germline assignment: CDR1 SGHRS and CDR2 YFSETQ. The CDR3 sequence: CASSLDYLGTTDTQYF.

This sequence joins TRBV4-2 and TRBJ2-2. This CDR3 has 14 amino acids. The germline gives CDR1 LGHNA, CDR2 YNFKEQ. CDR3: CASSQDPQLGELFF.

V usage is TRBV11-2 and J usage is TRBJ2-1; no DNA is available, so the TRBD1 call from TCRdb remains unchecked. The CDR3 runs to 15 residues. Germline lookup yields CDR1 SGHAT and CDR2 FQNNGV. CDR3 loop: CASGGGQFPTDEQFF.

The rearrangement links TRBV12-3 or TRBV12-4 to TRBJ1-5; the D call from TCRdb, TRBD1, cannot be confirmed without DNA. This CDR3 has 16 amino acids. Here the CDR3 reads CASSPTPTGGHQPQHF.

The rearrangement links TRBV7-9 to TRBJ2-1; TCRdb's assignment of TRBD1 cannot be checked, as there is no DNA. This CDR3 is built from 17 residues. The germline CDR1 and CDR2 sequences are SEHNR and FQNEAQ (reference sequence). CDR3 residues: CASSLVLLRDRGREQFF.

The chain couples TRBV9 to TRBJ2-1; absent DNA, TCRdb's TRBD1 call cannot be checked. This CDR3 spans 15 amino acids. Germline V gene lookup returns CDR1 SGDLS and CDR2 YYNGEE. CDR3 sequence: CASSVVQGRFNEQFF.

The chain recombines TRBV3-1 with TRBJ2-7; TCRdb's D gene call, TRBD1, goes unchecked for lack of DNA. The CDR3 covers 16 residues. The germline V gene has CDR1 LGHDT and CDR2 YNNKEL (reference sequence). The CDR3: CASSQGTGTGGHEQYF.

J is TRBJ2-1 and V is TRBV6-5; TCRdb selects TRBD2, and the lack of DNA leaves this call unchecked. Germline V gene lookup returns CDR1 MNHEY and CDR2 SVGAGI. This CDR3 has 15 residues. CDR3 region: CASSYSPGLADEQFF.

This chain uses TRBV2 with TRBJ2-7; no DNA is available, so the TRBD2 call from TCRdb remains unchecked. Germline V gene data show CDR1 as SNHLY and CDR2 as FYNNEI. The CDR3 is 18 residues long. CDR3 protein: CASSEARGIQPLQTEQYF.

This chain uses TRBV6-1 with TRBJ1-2; TCRdb picks TRBD1, but there is no DNA to check that call. This CDR3 contains 17 residues. Per germline, CDR1 MNHNS and CDR2 SASEGT. The chain's CDR3 is CASSELRPRGARYGYTF.

The chain is built from TRBV19 and TRBJ2-1; the TCRdb call, TRBD2, lacks DNA for checking. Germline V gives CDR1 LNHDA, CDR2 SQIVND (reference sequence). The CDR3 length is 14 residues. CDR3 sequence: CASSVPGLDNEQFF.

The rearrangement joins TRBV28 to TRBJ1-4; the D call from TCRdb, TRBD1, cannot be confirmed without DNA. Germline-derived CDR1 and CDR2 are MDHEN and SYDVKM. The CDR3 extends over 17 amino acids. The CDR3 reads CASRLPGQYATNEKLFF.

The V gene is TRBV19, the J gene TRBJ2-5; the TCRdb D gene call, TRBD1, has no DNA to confirm it. Germline-derived CDR1 and CDR2 are LNHDA and SQIVND (reference sequence). The CDR3 runs 13 residues. The CDR3: CASTGENGETQYF.

The chain uses TRBV29-1 and TRBJ2-7; TCRdb lists TRBD2, though no DNA is available to test this call. The CDR3 runs 14 residues. CDR1 is SQVTM, CDR2 ANQGSEA, per germline. CDR3 protein: CSVEVASGGYEQYF.